This T cell receptor (beta chain) is from a study of cytomegalovirus exposure and HLA in healthy donors. Study at large: Unique TCRs from HLA-typed donors, 80 million to 90 million of them, were held in an early data release. Overall study results and limits: The study found most TCR sequences rare, yet found some public TCRs in many donors. The authors excluded some V segments, including TRBV6-2 and TRBV6-3, as indistinguishable.

About this clone itself: Its antigen is as yet unknown.

V shed 3 bases and J shed 4 bases, with 9 bases lying between them. CDR1 KGHSH and CDR2 LQKENI come from the germline V gene. This CDR3 contains 13 residues. The PCR was carried out with 60 Vbeta primers and 13 Jbeta primers. Only in-frame clones appear in the TCRdb table, and some are missing; sequencing was by immunoSEQ multiplex PCR. The sample shows 130,000 to 150,000 clones, about 80% of them seen only once. Sequencing was performed on PBMCs. The chain links TRBV18 to TRBJ1-1, with D unclear. This clonotype originated in a man in his forties or fifties in good health and CMV-seropositive. CDR3 residues: CASSPAEVTEAFF. CDR3 nucleotides: TGTGCCAGCTCACCGGCTGAGGTCACTGAAGCTTTCTTT. The full variable domain, completed using reference TRBV18 and TRBJ1-1, is NAGVMQNPRHLVRRRGQEARLRCSPMKGHSHVYWYRQLPEEGLKFMVYLQKENIIDESGMPKERFSAEFPKEGPSILRIQQVVRGDSAAYFCASSPAEVTEAFFGQGTRLTVV.